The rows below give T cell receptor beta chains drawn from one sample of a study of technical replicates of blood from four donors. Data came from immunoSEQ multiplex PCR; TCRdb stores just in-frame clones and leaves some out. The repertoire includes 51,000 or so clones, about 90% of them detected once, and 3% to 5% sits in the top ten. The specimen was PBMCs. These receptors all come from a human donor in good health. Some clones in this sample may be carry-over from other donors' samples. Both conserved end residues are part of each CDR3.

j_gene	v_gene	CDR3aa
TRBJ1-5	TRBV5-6	CASSLRGYSNQPQHF
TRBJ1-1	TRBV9	CASSPRQGGTLAEAFF
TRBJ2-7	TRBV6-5	CASGGQGIIHEQYF
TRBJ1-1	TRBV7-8	CASTHRQNTEAFF
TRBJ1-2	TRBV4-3	CASSQDGTGRNYGYTF
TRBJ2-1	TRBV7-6	CASSFSGRASNEQFF
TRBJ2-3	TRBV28	CASSLSGTSLDTQYF
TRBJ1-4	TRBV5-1	CASSLSEGYEKLFF
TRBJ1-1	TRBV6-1	CASVPPGMNTEAFF
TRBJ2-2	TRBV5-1	CASSLAPGLAATNTGELFF